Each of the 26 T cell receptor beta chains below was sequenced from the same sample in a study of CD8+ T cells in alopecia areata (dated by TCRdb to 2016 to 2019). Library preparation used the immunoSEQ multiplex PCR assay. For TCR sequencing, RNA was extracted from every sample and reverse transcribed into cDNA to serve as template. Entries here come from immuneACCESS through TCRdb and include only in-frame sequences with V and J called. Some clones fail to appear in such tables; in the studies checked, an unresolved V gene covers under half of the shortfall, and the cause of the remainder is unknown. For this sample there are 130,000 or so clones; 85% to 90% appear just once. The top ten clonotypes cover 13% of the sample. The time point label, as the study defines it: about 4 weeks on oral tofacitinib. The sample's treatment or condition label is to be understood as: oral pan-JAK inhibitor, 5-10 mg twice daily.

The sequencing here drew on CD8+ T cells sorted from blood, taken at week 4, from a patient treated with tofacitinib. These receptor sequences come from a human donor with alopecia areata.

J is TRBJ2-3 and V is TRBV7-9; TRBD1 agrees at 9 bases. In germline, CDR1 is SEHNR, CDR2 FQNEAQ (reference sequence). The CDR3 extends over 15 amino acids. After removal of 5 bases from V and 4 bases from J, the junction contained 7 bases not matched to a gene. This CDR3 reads CASSARDRDSDTQYF. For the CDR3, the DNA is TGTGCCAGCAGCGCCCGGGACAGGGATTCAGATACGCAGTATTTT.

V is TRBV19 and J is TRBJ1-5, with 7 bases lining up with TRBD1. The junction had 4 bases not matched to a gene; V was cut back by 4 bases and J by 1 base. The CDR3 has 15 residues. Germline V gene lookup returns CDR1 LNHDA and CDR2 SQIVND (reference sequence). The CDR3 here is CASSNDRDSNQPQHF. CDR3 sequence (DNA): TGTGCCAGTAGTAACGACAGGGACAGCAATCAGCCCCAGCATTTT.

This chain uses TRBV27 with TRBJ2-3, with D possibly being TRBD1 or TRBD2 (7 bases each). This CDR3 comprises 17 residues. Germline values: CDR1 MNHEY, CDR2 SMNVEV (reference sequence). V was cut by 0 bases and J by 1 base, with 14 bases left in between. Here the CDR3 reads CASSLSGRGQRTDTQYF. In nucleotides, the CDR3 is TGTGCCAGCAGTTTATCGGGGAGGGGGCAGCGCACAGATACGCAGTATTTT.

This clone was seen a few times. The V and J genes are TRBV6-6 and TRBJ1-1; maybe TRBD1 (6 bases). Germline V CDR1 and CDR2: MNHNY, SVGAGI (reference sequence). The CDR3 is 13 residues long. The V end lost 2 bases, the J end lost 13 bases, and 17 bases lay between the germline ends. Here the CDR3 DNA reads TGTGCCAGCAGTTACGACAGGTCCACCCGTGGTTTCTTT. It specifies CASSYDRSTRGFF.

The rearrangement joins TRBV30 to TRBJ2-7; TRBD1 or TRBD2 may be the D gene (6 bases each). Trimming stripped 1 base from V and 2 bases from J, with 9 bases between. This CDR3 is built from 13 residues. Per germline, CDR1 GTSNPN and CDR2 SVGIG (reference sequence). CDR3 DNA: TGTGCCTGGAGTGAAAGGGGGGCCTACGAGCAGTACTTC. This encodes CAWSERGAYEQYF.

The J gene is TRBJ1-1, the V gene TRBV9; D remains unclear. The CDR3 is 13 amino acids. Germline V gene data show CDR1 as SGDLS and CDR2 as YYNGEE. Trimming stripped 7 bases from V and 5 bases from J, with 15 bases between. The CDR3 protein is CASSLGPGTEAFF. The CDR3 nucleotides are TGTGCCAGCTCTTTAGGGCCTGGGACTGAAGCTTTCTTT. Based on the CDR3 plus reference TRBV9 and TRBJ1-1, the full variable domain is DSGVTQTPKHLITATGQRVTLRCSPRSGDLSVYWYQQSLDQGLQFLIQYYNGEERAKGNILERFSAQQFPDLHSELNLSSLELGDSALYFCASSLGPGTEAFFGQGTRLTVV.

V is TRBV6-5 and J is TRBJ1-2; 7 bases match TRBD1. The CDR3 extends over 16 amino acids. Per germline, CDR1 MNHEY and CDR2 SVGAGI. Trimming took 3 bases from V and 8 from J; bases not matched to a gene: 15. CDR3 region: CASSYLTKTGRGGYTF. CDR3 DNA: TGTGCCAGCAGTTATCTGACAAAGACAGGGAGAGGAGGCTACACCTTC.

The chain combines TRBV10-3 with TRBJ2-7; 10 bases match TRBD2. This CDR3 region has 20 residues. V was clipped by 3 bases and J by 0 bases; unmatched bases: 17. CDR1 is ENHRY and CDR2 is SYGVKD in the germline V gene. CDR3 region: CAISDHPGTSEPLNSYEQYF. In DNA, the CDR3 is TGTGCCATCAGTGACCATCCCGGGACTAGCGAACCACTGAACTCCTACGAGCAGTACTTC.

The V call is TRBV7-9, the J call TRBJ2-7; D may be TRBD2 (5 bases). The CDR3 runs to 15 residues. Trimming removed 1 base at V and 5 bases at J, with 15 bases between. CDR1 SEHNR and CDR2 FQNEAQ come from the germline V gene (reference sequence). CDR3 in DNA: TGTGCCAGCAGCTTAGGGACTCAGTCTACTGACGAGCAGTACTTC. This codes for CASSLGTQSTDEQYF.

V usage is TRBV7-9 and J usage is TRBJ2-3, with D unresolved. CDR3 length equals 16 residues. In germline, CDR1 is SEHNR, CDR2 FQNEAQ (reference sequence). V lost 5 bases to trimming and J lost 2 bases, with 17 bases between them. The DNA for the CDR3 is TGTGCCAGCAGCACCACTGGGTCCGGATACACAGATACGCAGTATTTT. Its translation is CASSTTGSGYTDTQYF.

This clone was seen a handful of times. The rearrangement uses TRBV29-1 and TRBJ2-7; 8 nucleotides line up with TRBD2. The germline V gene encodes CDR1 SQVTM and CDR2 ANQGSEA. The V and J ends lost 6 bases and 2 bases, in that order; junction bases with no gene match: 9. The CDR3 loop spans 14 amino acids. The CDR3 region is CSVESAGGAYEQYF. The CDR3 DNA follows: TGCAGCGTCGAGAGCGCGGGGGGCGCCTACGAGCAGTACTTC.

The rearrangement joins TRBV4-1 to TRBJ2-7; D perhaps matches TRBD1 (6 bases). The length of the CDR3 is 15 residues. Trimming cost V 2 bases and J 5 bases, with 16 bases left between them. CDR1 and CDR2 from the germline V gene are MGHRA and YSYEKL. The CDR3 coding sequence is TGCGCCAGCAGCCAACCGATCCGGGACATCCACGAGCAGTACTTC. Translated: CASSQPIRDIHEQYF.

CDR3 nucleotide sequence: TGTGCCACTCAGGAGACAGTAGGCGAGCAGTACTTC. Encoded protein: CATQETVGEQYF. The chain uses TRBV15 and TRBJ2-7; D is possibly TRBD1 (5 bases). The V and J ends lost 9 bases and 6 bases respectively, with 15 bases between them. The CDR3 sequence is 12 residues long. CDR1 and CDR2 from the germline V gene are LNHNV and YYDKDF (reference sequence).

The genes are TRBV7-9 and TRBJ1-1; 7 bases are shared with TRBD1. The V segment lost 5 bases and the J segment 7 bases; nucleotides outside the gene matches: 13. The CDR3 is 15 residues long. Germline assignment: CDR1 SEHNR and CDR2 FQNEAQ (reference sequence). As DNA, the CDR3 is TGTGCCAGCAGCACGACTGATACAGGGGTTGTTGAAGCTTTCTTT. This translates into CASSTTDTGVVEAFF. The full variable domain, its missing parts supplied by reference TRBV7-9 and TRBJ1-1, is DTGVSQNPRHKITKRGQNVTFRCDPISEHNRLYWYRQTLGQGPEFLTYFQNEAQLEKSRLLSDRFSAERPKGSFSTLEIQRTEQGDSAMYLCASSTTDTGVVEAFFGQGTRLTVV.

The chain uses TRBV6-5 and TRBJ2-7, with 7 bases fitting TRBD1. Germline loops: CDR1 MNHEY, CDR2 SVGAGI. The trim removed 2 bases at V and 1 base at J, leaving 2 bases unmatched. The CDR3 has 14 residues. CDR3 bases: TGTGCCAGCAGTTACGGGGACAGTTCCTACGAGCAGTACTTC. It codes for CASSYGDSSYEQYF.

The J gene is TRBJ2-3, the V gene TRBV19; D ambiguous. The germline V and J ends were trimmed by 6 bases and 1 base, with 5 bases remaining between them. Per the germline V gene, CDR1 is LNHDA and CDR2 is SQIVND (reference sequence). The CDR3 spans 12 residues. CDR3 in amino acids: CASSEGTDTQYF. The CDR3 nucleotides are TGTGCCAGTAGCGAGGGCACAGATACGCAGTATTTT.

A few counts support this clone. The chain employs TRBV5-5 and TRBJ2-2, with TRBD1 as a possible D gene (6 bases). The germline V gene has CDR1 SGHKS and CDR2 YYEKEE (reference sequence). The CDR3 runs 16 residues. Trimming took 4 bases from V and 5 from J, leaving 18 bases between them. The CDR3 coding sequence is TGTGCCAGCAGCGCCCTACAGGGACCGAGGACCGGGGAGCTGTTTTTT. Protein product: CASSALQGPRTGELFF. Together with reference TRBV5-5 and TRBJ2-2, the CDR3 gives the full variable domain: DAGVTQSPTHLIKTRGQQVTLRCSPISGHKSVSWYQQVLGQGPQFIFQYYEKEERGRGNFPDRFSARQFPNYSSELNVNALLLGDSALYLCASSALQGPRTGELFFGEGSRLTVL.

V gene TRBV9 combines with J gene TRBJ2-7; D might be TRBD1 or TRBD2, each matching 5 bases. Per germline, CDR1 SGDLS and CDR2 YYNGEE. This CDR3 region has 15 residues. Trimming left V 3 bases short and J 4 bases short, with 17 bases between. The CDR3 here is CASSASGGGTYEQYF. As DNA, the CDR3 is TGTGCCAGCAGCGCCTCAGGTGGGGGTACGTACGAGCAGTACTTC.

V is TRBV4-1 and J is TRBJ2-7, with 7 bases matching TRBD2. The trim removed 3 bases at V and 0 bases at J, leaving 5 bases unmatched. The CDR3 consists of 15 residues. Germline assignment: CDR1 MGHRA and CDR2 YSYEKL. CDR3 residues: CASSQAGDLSYEQYF. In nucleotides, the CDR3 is TGCGCCAGCAGCCAGGCGGGAGACCTCTCCTACGAGCAGTACTTC.

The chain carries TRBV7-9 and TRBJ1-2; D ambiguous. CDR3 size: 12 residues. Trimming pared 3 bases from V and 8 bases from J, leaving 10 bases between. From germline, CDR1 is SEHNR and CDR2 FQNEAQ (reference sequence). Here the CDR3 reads CASSFGGGGYTF. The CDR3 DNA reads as TGTGCCAGCAGCTTCGGCGGAGGAGGCTACACCTTC.

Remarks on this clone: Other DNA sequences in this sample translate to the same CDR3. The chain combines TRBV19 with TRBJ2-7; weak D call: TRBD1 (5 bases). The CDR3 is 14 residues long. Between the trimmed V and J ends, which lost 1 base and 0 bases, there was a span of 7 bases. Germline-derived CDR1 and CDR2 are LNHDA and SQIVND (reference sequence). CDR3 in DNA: TGTGCCAGTAGTATAGGAGACAGCTCCTACGAGCAGTACTTC. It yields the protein CASSIGDSSYEQYF.

The CDR3 sequence: CASSQGLASYEQYF. The CDR3 DNA sequence: TGCGCCAGCAGCCAGGGACTAGCGTCCTACGAGCAGTACTTC. This chain uses TRBV4-1 with TRBJ2-7; TRBD2 aligns across 10 bases. This CDR3 spans 14 amino acids. V was clipped by 3 bases and J by 1 base; unmatched bases: 0. Germline V CDR1 and CDR2: MGHRA, YSYEKL.

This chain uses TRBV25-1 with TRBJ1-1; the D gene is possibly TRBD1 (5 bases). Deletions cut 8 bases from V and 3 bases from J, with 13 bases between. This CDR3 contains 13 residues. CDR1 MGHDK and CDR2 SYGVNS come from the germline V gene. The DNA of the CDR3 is TGTGCCAGCCGCCCGGGACCTCACACTGAAGCTTTCTTT. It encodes CASRPGPHTEAFF.

In nucleotides, the CDR3 is TGCAGCGTTGAGCCGGGGGAGAGCGCTGAAGCTTTCTTT. Its translation: CSVEPGESAEAFF. This chain uses TRBV29-1 with TRBJ1-1; possibly TRBD1 for D (5 bases). Germline V gives CDR1 SQVTM, CDR2 ANQGSEA. The CDR3 covers 13 residues. V lost 3 bases and J 6 bases, leaving 14 bases between the germline ends.

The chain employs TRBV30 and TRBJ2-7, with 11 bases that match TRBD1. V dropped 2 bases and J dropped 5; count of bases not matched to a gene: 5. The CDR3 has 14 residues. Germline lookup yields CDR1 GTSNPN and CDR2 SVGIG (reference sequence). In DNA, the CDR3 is TGTGCCTGGAGTTCTGGACAGGGGGCCCACGAGCAGTACTTC. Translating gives CAWSSGQGAHEQYF.

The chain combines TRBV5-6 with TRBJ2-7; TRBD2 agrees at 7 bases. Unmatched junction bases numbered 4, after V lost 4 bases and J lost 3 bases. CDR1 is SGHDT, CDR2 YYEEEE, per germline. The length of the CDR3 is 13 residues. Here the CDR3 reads CASSAGDNYEQYF. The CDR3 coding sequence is TGTGCCAGCAGCGCGGGAGATAACTACGAGCAGTACTTC.